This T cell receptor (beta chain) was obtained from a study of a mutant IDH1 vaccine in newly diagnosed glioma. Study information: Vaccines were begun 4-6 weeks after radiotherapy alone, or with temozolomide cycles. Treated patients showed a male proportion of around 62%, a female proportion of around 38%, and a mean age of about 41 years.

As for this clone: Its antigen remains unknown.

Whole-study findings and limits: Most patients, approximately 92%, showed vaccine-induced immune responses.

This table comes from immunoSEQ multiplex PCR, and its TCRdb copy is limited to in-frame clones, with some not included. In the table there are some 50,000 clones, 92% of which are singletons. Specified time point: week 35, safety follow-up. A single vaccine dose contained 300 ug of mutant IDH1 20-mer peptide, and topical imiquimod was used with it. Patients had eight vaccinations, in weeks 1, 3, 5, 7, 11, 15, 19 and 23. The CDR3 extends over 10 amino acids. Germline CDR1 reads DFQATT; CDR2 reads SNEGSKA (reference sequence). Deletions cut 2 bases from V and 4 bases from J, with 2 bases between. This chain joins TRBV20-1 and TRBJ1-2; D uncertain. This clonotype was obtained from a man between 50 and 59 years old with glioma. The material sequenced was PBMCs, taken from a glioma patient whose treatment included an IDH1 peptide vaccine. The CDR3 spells CSARSYGYTF. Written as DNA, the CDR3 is TGCAGTGCTAGAAGCTATGGCTACACCTTC.